The clone carrying this T cell receptor beta chain occurred once. Its antigen is unknown. The entry originates in a study of cytomegalovirus exposure and HLA in healthy donors. Study overall: Around 80 million unique TCR sequences came from HLA-typed donors in an early release.

Findings and caveats of the study: Later analysis revealed greater clonal expansion in HLA-associated TCR beta chains than in equally common others. Cytomegalovirus association was listed for about 150 TCR beta chains.

The PCR used 60 Vbeta and 13 Jbeta primers. The assay was immunoSEQ multiplex PCR, and TCRdb's table has in-frame clones only and misses some. This table has tens of thousands of clones, 78% appearing once. The length of the CDR3 is 14 residues. Germline V CDR1 and CDR2: SGHDT, YYEEEE. The V and J ends lost 4 bases and 1 base respectively, with 11 bases between them. The sequenced material came from PBMCs. This TCR was sampled from a female donor in good health and CMV-seronegative. V is TRBV5-6 and J is TRBJ1-2; D unresolved. CDR3: CASSHRGDNYGYTF. The DNA for the CDR3 is TGTGCCAGCAGCCATCGGGGAGATAACTATGGCTACACCTTC.